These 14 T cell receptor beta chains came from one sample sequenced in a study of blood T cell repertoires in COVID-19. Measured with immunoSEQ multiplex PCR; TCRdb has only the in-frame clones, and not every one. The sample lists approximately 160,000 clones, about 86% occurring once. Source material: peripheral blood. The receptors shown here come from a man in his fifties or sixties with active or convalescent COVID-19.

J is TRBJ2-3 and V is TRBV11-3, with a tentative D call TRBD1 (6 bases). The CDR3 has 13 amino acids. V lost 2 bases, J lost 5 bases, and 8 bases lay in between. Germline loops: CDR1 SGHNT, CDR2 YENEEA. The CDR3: CASSLQGIDTQYF. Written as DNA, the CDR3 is TGTGCCAGCAGCTTACAGGGGATAGATACGCAGTATTTT.

The CDR3 sequence: CASSSLAGVLNIQYF. Written as DNA, the CDR3 is TGTGCCAGCAGTTCCCTAGCGGGAGTTTTAAACATTCAGTACTTC. This chain uses TRBV2 with TRBJ2-4; 10 bases are a match to TRBD2. Germline loops: CDR1 SNHLY, CDR2 FYNNEI. This CDR3 spans 15 amino acids. V lost 5 bases to trimming and J lost 6 bases; unmatched junction nucleotides: 7.

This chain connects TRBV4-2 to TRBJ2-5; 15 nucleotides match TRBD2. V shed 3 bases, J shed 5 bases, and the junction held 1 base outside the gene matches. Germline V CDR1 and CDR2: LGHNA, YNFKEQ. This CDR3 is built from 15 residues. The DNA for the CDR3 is TGTGCCAGCAGCCAGGGGACTAGCGGGGGGGAGACCCAGTACTTC. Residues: CASSQGTSGGETQYF.

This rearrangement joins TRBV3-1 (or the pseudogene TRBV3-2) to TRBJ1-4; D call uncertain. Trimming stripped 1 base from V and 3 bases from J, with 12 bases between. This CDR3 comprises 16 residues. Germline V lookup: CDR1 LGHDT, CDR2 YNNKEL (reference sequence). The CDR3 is CASSQAFEGANEKLFF. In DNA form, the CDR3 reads TGTGCCAGCAGCCAAGCATTCGAGGGAGCTAATGAAAAACTGTTTTTT.

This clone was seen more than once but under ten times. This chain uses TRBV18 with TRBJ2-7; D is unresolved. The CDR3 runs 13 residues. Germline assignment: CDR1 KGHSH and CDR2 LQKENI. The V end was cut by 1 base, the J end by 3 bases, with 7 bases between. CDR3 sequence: CASSPRQIYEQYF. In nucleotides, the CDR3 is TGTGCCAGCTCACCACGGCAGATCTACGAGCAGTACTTC.

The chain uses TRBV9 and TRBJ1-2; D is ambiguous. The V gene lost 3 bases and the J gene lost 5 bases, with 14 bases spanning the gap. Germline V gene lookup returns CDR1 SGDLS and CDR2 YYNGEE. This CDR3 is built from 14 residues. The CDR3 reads CASSASTELYGYTF. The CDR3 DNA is TGTGCCAGCAGCGCCTCAACAGAGCTGTATGGCTACACCTTC.

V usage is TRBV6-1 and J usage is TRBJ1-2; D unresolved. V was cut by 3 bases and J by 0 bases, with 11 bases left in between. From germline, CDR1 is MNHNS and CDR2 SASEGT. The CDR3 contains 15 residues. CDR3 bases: TGTGCCAGCAGTGAGTGGGGAGCGACTAACTATGGCTACACCTTC. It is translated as CASSEWGATNYGYTF.

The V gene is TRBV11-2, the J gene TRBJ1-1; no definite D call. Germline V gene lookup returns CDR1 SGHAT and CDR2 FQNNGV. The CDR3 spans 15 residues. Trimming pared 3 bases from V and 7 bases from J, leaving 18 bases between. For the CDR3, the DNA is TGTGCCAGCAGCTTTGCGGGGTACGGGGTTGGTGAAGCTTTCTTT. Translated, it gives CASSFAGYGVGEAFF.

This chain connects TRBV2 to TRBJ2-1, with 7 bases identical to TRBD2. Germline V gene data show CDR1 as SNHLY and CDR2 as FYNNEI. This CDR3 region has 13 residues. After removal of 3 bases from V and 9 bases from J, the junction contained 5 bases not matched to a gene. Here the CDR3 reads CASSESGMTEQFF. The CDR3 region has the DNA TGTGCCAGCAGTGAGAGCGGGATGACTGAGCAGTTCTTC.

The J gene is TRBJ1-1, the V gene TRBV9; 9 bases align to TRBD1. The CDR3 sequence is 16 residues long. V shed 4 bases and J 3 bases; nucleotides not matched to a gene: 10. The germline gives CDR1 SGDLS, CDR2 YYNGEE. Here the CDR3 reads CASSKRGQGVDTEAFF. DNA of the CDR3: TGTGCCAGCAGCAAGAGGGGACAGGGAGTGGACACTGAAGCTTTCTTT.

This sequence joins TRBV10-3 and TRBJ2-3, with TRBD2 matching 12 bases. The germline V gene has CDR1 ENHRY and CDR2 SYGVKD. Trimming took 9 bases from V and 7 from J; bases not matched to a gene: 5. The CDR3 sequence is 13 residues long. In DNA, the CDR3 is TGTGCCATAAGACTAGCGGGGGATTATACGCAGTATTTT. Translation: CAIRLAGDYTQYF.

DNA of the CDR3: TGTGCCAGCAGACGGACTAGCGGGATAACCTACGAGCAGTACTTC. The encoded protein is CASRRTSGITYEQYF. The chain is built from TRBV6-5 and TRBJ2-7; 12 bases fit TRBD2. The CDR3 consists of 15 residues. The V segment lost 6 bases and the J segment 2 bases; nucleotides outside the gene matches: 5. The germline gives CDR1 MNHEY, CDR2 SVGAGI.

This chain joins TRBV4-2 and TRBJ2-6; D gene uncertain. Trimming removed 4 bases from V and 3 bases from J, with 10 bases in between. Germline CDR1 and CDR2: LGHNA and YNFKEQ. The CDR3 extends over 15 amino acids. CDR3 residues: CASSRRLNGANVLTF. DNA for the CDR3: TGTGCCAGCAGCCGGCGGCTAAATGGGGCCAACGTCCTGACTTTC.

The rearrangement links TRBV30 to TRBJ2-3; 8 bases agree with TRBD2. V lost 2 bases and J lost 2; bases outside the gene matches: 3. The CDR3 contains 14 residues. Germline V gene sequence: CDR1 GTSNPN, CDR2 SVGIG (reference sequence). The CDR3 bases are TGTGCCTGGAGTTCGACTAGCGTCACAGATACGCAGTATTTT. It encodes CAWSSTSVTDTQYF.